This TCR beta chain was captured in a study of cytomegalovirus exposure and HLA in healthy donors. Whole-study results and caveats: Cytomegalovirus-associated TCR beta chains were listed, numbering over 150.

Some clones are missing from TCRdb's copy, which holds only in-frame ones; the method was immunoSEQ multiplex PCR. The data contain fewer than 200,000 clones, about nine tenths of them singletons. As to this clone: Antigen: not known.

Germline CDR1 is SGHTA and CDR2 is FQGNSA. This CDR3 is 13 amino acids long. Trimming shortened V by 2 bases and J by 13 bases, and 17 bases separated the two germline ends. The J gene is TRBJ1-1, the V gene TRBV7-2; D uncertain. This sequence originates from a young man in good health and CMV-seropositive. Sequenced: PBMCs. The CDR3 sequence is CASSLLYSQSLFF. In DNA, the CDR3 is TGTGCCAGCAGCTTATTGTACTCCCAATCTCTTTTCTTT.